Listed below are T cell receptor beta chains from one sample, sequenced in a study of post-analysis software for immune sequencing data. In TCRdb, the PCR reads were re-called with MiXCR into one record per CDR3 protein. The sample holds approximately 770,000 distinct CDR3 sequences, roughly 50% seen once. Source material: blood. These receptors were obtained from a girl aged 5-17 years with multiple sclerosis. Each CDR3 is given with its conserved first and last residue. The order of the fields is D gene, clone size, V gene, CDR3 length, J gene, CDR3 DNA, CDR3 protein. D genes are given only for firm matches. The size field is filled for only some rows; it gives once, few, many or a size class.

.	once	TRBV12-3/TRBV12-4	15	TRBJ2-7	TGTGCCAGCAGTTTAGCTTGGGGGGTCTCCTACGAGCAGTACTTC	CASSLAWGVSYEQYF
.	few	TRBV20-1	13	TRBJ2-7	TGCAGTGCTAGACCTGGGACTGGCTACGAGCAGTACTTC	CSARPGTGYEQYF
.	few	TRBV29-1	13	TRBJ2-5	TGCAGCGTGGGGATCCGGGGCCAAGAGACCCAGTACTTC	CSVGIRGQETQYF
.	few	TRBV4-1	16	TRBJ2-3	TGCGCCAGCAGCCAAGTTTTCTTAGCTTCCACAGATACGCAGTATTTT	CASSQVFLASTDTQYF
.	.	TRBV10-3	14	TRBJ2-5	TGTGCCATCAGTGAGTCGCGGGCTGAAGAGACCCAGTACTTC	CAISESRAEETQYF
TRBD1	.	TRBV24-1	16	TRBJ2-5	TGTGCCACCAGTGATCTCGACAGGGGGAACGAAGAGACCCAGTACTTC	CATSDLDRGNEETQYF
.	.	TRBV6-5	14	TRBJ2-7	TGTGCCAGCAGTTATGATCGGACCTACAATGAGCAGTACTTC	CASSYDRTYNEQYF
.	.	TRBV4-2	16	TRBJ2-2	TGTGCCAGCAGCCAGGGCGGGGGCCCCGACACCGGGGAGCTGTTTTTT	CASSQGGGPDTGELFF
TRBD2	.	TRBV28	16	TRBJ2-1	TGTGCCAGCAGTACACTGACTAGCGGGGCCTACAATGAGCAGTTCTTC	CASSTLTSGAYNEQFF
TRBD2	.	TRBV30	12	TRBJ2-1	TGTGCCTGGACTAGCGGGAGCTATGAGCAGTTCTTC	CAWTSGSYEQFF
TRBD1	.	TRBV7-2	15	TRBJ2-7	TGTGCCAGCAGCTTAGCGGGACAGGGGTACGACGAGCAGTACTTC	CASSLAGQGYDEQYF
.	.	TRBV28	15	TRBJ2-3	TGTGCCAGCAGTTTCAGGGAGCGTTTCGCAGATACGCAGTATTTT	CASSFRERFADTQYF
.	few	TRBV30	11	TRBJ2-1	TGTGCCTGGAGTGCGACTTATGAGCAGTTCTTC	CAWSATYEQFF
TRBD2	.	TRBV10-3	14	TRBJ2-3	TGTGCCATCAGCCAAGCGGGGCTCACAGATACGCAGTATTTT	CAISQAGLTDTQYF
.	few	TRBV10-3	13	TRBJ2-5	TGTGCCATCAGTGAGTCGGTCGCCCTCCGGCAGTACTTC	CAISESVALRQYF
TRBD1	.	TRBV6-6	16	TRBJ2-1	TGTGCCAGCAGCCCTCGGTTCGGACAGGGGTACAATGAGCAGTTCTTC	CASSPRFGQGYNEQFF
TRBD1	few	TRBV27	18	TRBJ2-7	TGTGCCAGCAGTTTCGGGACAGGGCTGTGGCGGGAGCTTGGCCAGCAGTACTTC	CASSFGTGLWRELGQQYF
.	few	TRBV20-1	18	TRBJ2-5	TGCAGTGCTAGAGACGGCACTAAGTGGGGGACACGACAAGAGACCCAGTACTTC	CSARDGTKWGTRQETQYF
TRBD1	.	TRBV20-1	13	TRBJ2-3	TGCAGTGCTGGACAGGGGAGGAAAGATACGCAGTATTTT	CSAGQGRKDTQYF
.	.	TRBV7-2	14	TRBJ2-6	TGTGCCAGCAGCTCACGGACTCCCTACAACGTCCGGACTTTC	CASSSRTPYNVRTF
.	.	TRBV6-1	13	TRBJ1-2	TGTGCCAGCAGTGAAGCGCTAGTAGATGGCTACACCTTC	CASSEALVDGYTF
.	.	TRBV5-1	14	TRBJ2-1	TGCGCCAGCAGCCCCGGGACTTCCTCCAATGAGCAGTTCTTC	CASSPGTSSNEQFF
TRBD1	.	TRBV6-6	17	TRBJ2-6	TGTGCCAGCAGTTATCGAGGGGGCGCAGGAGGGGCCAACGTCCTGACTTTC	CASSYRGGAGGANVLTF
TRBD2	few	TRBV28	16	TRBJ2-4	TGTGCCAGCAGTTTTGGGACTACGCTGGCCAAAAACATTCAGTACTTC	CASSFGTTLAKNIQYF
TRBD2	.	TRBV9	15	TRBJ2-1	TGTGCCAGCAGCCCCACGGGACTAGTAGACAATGAGCAGTTCTTC	CASSPTGLVDNEQFF
TRBD1	few	TRBV14	15	TRBJ2-7	TGTGCCAGCAGCCCATTGTCGGGGACAGGGTACGAGCAGTACTTC	CASSPLSGTGYEQYF
TRBD2	.	TRBV7-3	19	TRBJ2-3	TGTGCCAGCAGCTCCTTAGGCAGGGGACTAGCGTTAAGCACAGATACGCAGTATTTT	CASSSLGRGLALSTDTQYF
.	.	TRBV7-9	19	TRBJ1-2	TGTGCCAGCAGCGCACTGGATGGGGGCCCGCGCCCAAACGGCTATGGCTACACCTTC	CASSALDGGPRPNGYGYTF
TRBD1	.	TRBV10-3	15	TRBJ2-7	TGTGCCATCAGGTCCCAACAGGGGGGACCCTACGAGCAGTACTTC	CAIRSQQGGPYEQYF
.	.	TRBV29-1	12	TRBJ1-1	TGCAGCGTTGCCGGGTTAGGGACTGAAGCTTTCTTT	CSVAGLGTEAFF
TRBD2	.	TRBV4-3	18	TRBJ2-1	TGCGCCAGCAGCCAAGTTGGGTCTAGCGGGAGGGCCTACGGTGAGCAGTTCTTC	CASSQVGSSGRAYGEQFF
.	.	TRBV20-1	10	TRBJ2-7	TGCAGTGCTAAGCGGTACGAGCAGTACTTC	CSAKRYEQYF
TRBD1	.	TRBV4-1	15	TRBJ2-7	TGCGCCAGCAGCCACGAACAGGGGCCTCTTTACGAGCAGTACTTC	CASSHEQGPLYEQYF
.	.	TRBV4-1	16	TRBJ2-2	TGCGCCAGCAGCCAACCCCCTGGGGAACACACCGGGGAGCTGTTTTTT	CASSQPPGEHTGELFF
TRBD1	.	TRBV7-8	14	TRBJ1-6	TGTGCCAGCAGCTTGGCGGGACAGGCCCTCACCCTCCACTTT	CASSLAGQALTLHF
.	few	TRBV12-3/TRBV12-4	14	TRBJ2-7	TGTGCCAGCAGTTTCTGGGGGGCGCATGGGGAGCAGTACTTC	CASSFWGAHGEQYF
.	.	TRBV20-1	14	TRBJ2-7	TGCAGTGCTAGAACAGCGGGCTCCTCCTACGAGCAGTACTTC	CSARTAGSSYEQYF
TRBD2	.	TRBV7-8	14	TRBJ2-7	TGTGCCAGCAGCTTAGTTAGCGGGATTCACGAGCAGTACTTC	CASSLVSGIHEQYF
.	few	TRBV29-1	11	TRBJ2-5	TGCAGCGGATGGGATCAAGAGACCCAGTACTTC	CSGWDQETQYF
TRBD2	.	TRBV10-3	18	TRBJ2-1	TGTGCCATCAGTGAGTCAGCCCCTGGGACTAGCAGAGACAATGAGCAGTTCTTC	CAISESAPGTSRDNEQFF
TRBD1	.	TRBV27	14	TRBJ2-3	TGTGCCAGCACTCCAGGGGGATCGACAGATACGCAGTATTTT	CASTPGGSTDTQYF
TRBD2	.	TRBV20-1	14	TRBJ2-7	TGCAGTGCCGCCGGACTAGCGGGAGTCCACGAGCAGTACTTC	CSAAGLAGVHEQYF
.	.	TRBV25-1	13	TRBJ1-2	TGTGCCAGCAGTGCCGGGAGTGGCTATGGCTACACCTTC	CASSAGSGYGYTF
.	.	TRBV12-3/TRBV12-4	13	TRBJ2-7	TGTGCCAGCAGGTTCAGGCGCGTAAGCGAGCAGTACTTC	CASRFRRVSEQYF
.	few	TRBV28	15	TRBJ2-7	TGTGCCAGCAGTTTGCATGACAGAGTCCTCAGGGAACAGTACTTC	CASSLHDRVLREQYF
.	.	TRBV28	14	TRBJ1-5	TGTGCCAGCAGTCCAGAGGCCGTGTATCAGCCCCAGCATTTT	CASSPEAVYQPQHF
.	.	TRBV20-1	16	TRBJ2-1	TGCAGTGCTAGAGATAAAGATAACAAGGGGCCCAATGAGCAGTTCTTC	CSARDKDNKGPNEQFF
.	.	TRBV29-1	14	TRBJ2-1	TGCAGCGTTGGCTATATCGGGAGTCGGAATGAGCAGTTCTTC	CSVGYIGSRNEQFF